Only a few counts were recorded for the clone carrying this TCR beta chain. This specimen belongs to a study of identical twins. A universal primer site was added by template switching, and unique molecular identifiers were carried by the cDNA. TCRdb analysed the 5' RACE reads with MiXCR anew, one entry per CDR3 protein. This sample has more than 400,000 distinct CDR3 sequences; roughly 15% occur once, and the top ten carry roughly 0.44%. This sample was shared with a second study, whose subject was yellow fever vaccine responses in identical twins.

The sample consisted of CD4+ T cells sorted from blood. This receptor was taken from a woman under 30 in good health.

The CDR3 sequence is CATGTGVTEAFF. For the CDR3, the DNA is TGTGCCACCGGGACAGGGGTTACTGAAGCTTTCTTT. The chain employs TRBV10-3 and TRBJ1-1; the match to TRBD1 covers 10 bases. CDR1 ENHRY and CDR2 SYGVKD come from the germline V gene. This CDR3 comprises 12 residues. After removal of 10 bases from V and 5 bases from J, the junction contained 4 bases not matched to a gene.